A single sample gave rise to the 28 T cell receptor beta chains below, sequenced in a study of cytomegalovirus exposure and HLA in healthy donors. PCR primers comprised 60 Vbeta and 13 Jbeta primers. The table came from immunoSEQ multiplex PCR; TCRdb's copy has only in-frame clones and leaves some out. The sample gives about 140,000 clones, over 80% of which show up once; less than 1.5% is in the top ten. Material: PBMCs. The receptors originated from a female donor in good health and CMV-seronegative.

The gene calls are TRBV29-1 and TRBJ2-6; 9 bases line up with TRBD1. This CDR3 contains 19 residues. Germline-derived CDR1 and CDR2 are SQVTM and ANQGSEA. Germline trimming cut 6 bases from V and 4 bases from J; bases unmatched to any gene: 19. DNA of the CDR3: TGCAGCGTGGAACTATCCCCGGGACAGGGTTTGGGAGGGGCCAACGTCCTGACTTTC. It specifies CSVELSPGQGLGGANVLTF.

The chain combines TRBV6-1 with TRBJ1-1; TRBD1 agrees at 10 bases. Unmatched junction bases numbered 8, after V lost 6 bases and J lost 4 bases. The CDR3 loop spans 15 amino acids. The germline V gene has CDR1 MNHNS and CDR2 SASEGT. CDR3 protein: CASSPDRGEGTEAFF. For the CDR3, the DNA is TGTGCCAGCAGCCCGGACAGGGGGGAAGGCACTGAAGCTTTCTTT.

In this sample, this clone turned up once. The gene calls are TRBV11-2 and TRBJ2-7; TRBD1 might be the D (6 bases). Trimming removed 5 bases from V and 6 bases from J, with 17 bases in between. The length of the CDR3 is 14 residues. Per germline, CDR1 SGHAT and CDR2 FQNNGV. CDR3 coding DNA: TGTGCCAGCAGCCCCCCAGCAGGGGTGGGCGAGCAGTACTTC. It translates to CASSPPAGVGEQYF. The full variable domain, rest sourced from reference TRBV11-2 and TRBJ2-7, is EAGVAQSPRYKIIEKRQSVAFWCNPISGHATLYWYQQILGQGPKLLIQFQNNGVVDDSQLPKDRFSAERLKGVDSTLKIQPAKLEDSAVYLCASSPPAGVGEQYFGPGTRLTVT.

The CDR3 DNA reads as TGTGCCAGCCACCCAGGACAGGGCTACGAGCAGTACTTC. This sequence encodes CASHPGQGYEQYF. This chain uses TRBV6-1 with TRBJ2-7; 8 positions agree with TRBD1. Germline-derived CDR1 and CDR2 are MNHNS and SASEGT. The CDR3 has 13 amino acids. V shed 8 bases, J shed 3 bases, and the junction held 6 bases outside the gene matches.

In this sample, this clone turned up a few times. The chain carries TRBV2 and TRBJ2-7; D is possibly TRBD1 (6 bases). Deletions cut 7 bases from V and 4 bases from J, with 11 bases between. This CDR3 is 12 amino acids long. Germline CDR1 SNHLY, CDR2 FYNNEI. In DNA form, the CDR3 reads TGTGCCAGCACAGGGGTAAGGTACGAGCAGTACTTC. Residues: CASTGVRYEQYF.

This chain links TRBV5-6 with TRBJ1-2; 11 bases agree with TRBD1. The length of the CDR3 is 15 residues. The germline CDR1 and CDR2 sequences are SGHDT and YYEEEE. J lost 2 bases, V lost 6 bases, and 6 bases had no gene match. The DNA for the CDR3 is TGTGCCAGCACCCGCCGGGACAGGGGGAACTATGGCTACACCTTC. It specifies CASTRRDRGNYGYTF.

This clone was counted a few times. V usage is TRBV19 and J usage is TRBJ2-1, with TRBD2 as a possible D gene (6 bases). Germline-derived CDR1 and CDR2 are LNHDA and SQIVND (reference sequence). This CDR3 is built from 12 residues. Trimming pared 6 bases from V and 10 bases from J, leaving 13 bases between. The CDR3, as DNA: TGTGCCAGTAGCCCCCAGGGAGGAGAGCAGTTCTTC. This translates into CASSPQGGEQFF.

V gene TRBV9 combines with J gene TRBJ2-2; 12 positions match TRBD2. There are 16 residues in the CDR3. Germline V gene data show CDR1 as SGDLS and CDR2 as YYNGEE. With V trimmed by 3 bases and J by 5 bases, 5 bases remained unmatched. Here the CDR3 reads CASSAGTSGYTGELFF. The DNA of the CDR3 is TGTGCCAGCAGCGCCGGGACTAGCGGGTATACCGGGGAGCTGTTTTTT. The full variable domain, its missing parts supplied by reference TRBV9 and TRBJ2-2, is DSGVTQTPKHLITATGQRVTLRCSPRSGDLSVYWYQQSLDQGLQFLIQYYNGEERAKGNILERFSAQQFPDLHSELNLSSLELGDSALYFCASSAGTSGYTGELFFGEGSRLTVL.

This clone was seen a single time. The chain carries TRBV6-1 and TRBJ2-7; 9 nucleotides agree with TRBD2. With V trimmed by 3 bases and J by 2 bases, 8 bases remained unmatched. Germline V CDR1 and CDR2: MNHNS, SASEGT. The CDR3 is 16 residues long. This chain's CDR3 is CASSDRRSSGTYEQYF. The CDR3 DNA reads TGTGCCAGCAGTGATCGAAGATCTAGCGGGACCTACGAGCAGTACTTC.

The CDR3 DNA reads as TGCGCCAGCAGCTTGGGTACTAGCGGGAGCGATGAGCAGTTCTTC. Translation: CASSLGTSGSDEQFF. The chain combines TRBV5-1 with TRBJ2-1; 11 nucleotides match TRBD2. The CDR3 contains 15 residues. In germline, CDR1 is SGHRS, CDR2 YFSETQ. Trimming removed 0 bases from V and 8 bases from J; junction bases left unmatched: 4.

V gene TRBV28 combines with J gene TRBJ1-1, with 12 nucleotides matching TRBD1. The length of the CDR3 is 16 residues. CDR1 is MDHEN and CDR2 is SYDVKM in the germline V gene. The ends lost 1 base at V and 8 bases at J; junction bases unmatched: 8. This CDR3 is CASSLFSGTGGGEAFF. The CDR3, as DNA: TGTGCCAGCAGTTTATTTTCGGGGACAGGGGGCGGAGAAGCTTTCTTT.

In its sample, this clone was seen once. The chain combines TRBV28 with TRBJ2-1, with 9 bases lining up with TRBD2. Germline V lookup: CDR1 MDHEN, CDR2 SYDVKM. The CDR3 covers 15 residues. The V gene end was trimmed by 6 bases and the J gene end by 0 bases; junction bases not matched to a gene: 3. CDR3 DNA: TGTGCCAGCAGGTATAGCGGGAGCTCCTACAATGAGCAGTTCTTC. As protein: CASRYSGSSYNEQFF.

In its sample, this clone was seen a few times. The chain joins TRBV2 to TRBJ2-7, with D perhaps TRBD1 (5 bases). CDR3 length equals 11 residues. V was cut by 6 bases and J by 4 bases, with 7 bases left in between. From germline, CDR1 is SNHLY and CDR2 FYNNEI. DNA of the CDR3: TGTGCCAGCAGATCAGGGTACGAGCAGTACTTC. This translates into CASRSGYEQYF.

The chain couples TRBV2 to TRBJ1-5; D is unresolved. The V and J ends lost 6 bases and 2 bases respectively, with 11 bases between them. This CDR3 region has 14 residues. Germline V gene sequence: CDR1 SNHLY, CDR2 FYNNEI. The CDR3 here is CASRVRRGNQPQHF. CDR3 DNA: TGTGCCAGCAGGGTCCGGAGGGGCAATCAGCCCCAGCATTTT.

The chain carries TRBV27 and TRBJ1-2, with D tentatively TRBD1 (5 bases). Germline-derived CDR1 and CDR2 are MNHEY and SMNVEV (reference sequence). V was clipped by 4 bases and J by 0 bases, with 12 bases between them. This CDR3 is 15 amino acids long. This chain's CDR3 is CASSSTFRANYGYTF. The CDR3 region has the DNA TGTGCCAGCAGTTCCACTTTCAGGGCTAACTATGGCTACACCTTC.

This chain connects TRBV2 to TRBJ1-1, with 10 nucleotides matching TRBD1. The CDR3 sequence is 15 residues long. The V gene end was trimmed by 3 bases and the J gene end by 5 bases; junction bases not matched to a gene: 6. Germline CDR1 reads SNHLY; CDR2 reads FYNNEI. The CDR3 DNA follows: TGTGCCAGCAGTGATCCGGGACAGGGGAGGACTGAAGCTTTCTTT. As protein: CASSDPGQGRTEAFF.

This sequence joins TRBV10-1 and TRBJ2-3, with 10 bases matching TRBD2. Trimming cost V 1 base and J 3 bases; bases outside gene matches: 1. The CDR3 is made up of 15 amino acids. The germline gives CDR1 WNHNN, CDR2 SYGVQD (reference sequence). The CDR3 spells CASSEWTSGTDTQYF. The CDR3 DNA sequence: TGCGCCAGCAGTGAGTGGACTAGCGGTACAGATACGCAGTATTTT.

This chain joins TRBV5-6 and TRBJ2-5; tentative D call: TRBD2 (5 bases). Germline CDR1 is SGHDT and CDR2 is YYEEEE. V was shortened by 2 bases and J by 5 bases, with 16 bases between the two germline ends. This CDR3 contains 15 residues. The CDR3 DNA reads as TGTGCCAGCAGCTTACCTCTTGAGGGCGCGGAGACCCAGTACTTC. Translating gives CASSLPLEGAETQYF.

The table lists this clone with a few counts. The V and J genes are TRBV6-1 and TRBJ2-7, with 7 bases matching TRBD1. V was clipped by 5 bases and J by 0 bases; unmatched bases: 7. This CDR3 comprises 15 residues. CDR1 is MNHNS and CDR2 is SASEGT in the germline V gene. In DNA form, the CDR3 reads TGTGCCAGCAGTATAGGGGGCGGGTTCTCCTACGAGCAGTACTTC. It codes for CASSIGGGFSYEQYF.

The V gene is TRBV7-3, the J gene TRBJ2-1; the D gene is possibly TRBD2 (6 bases). Trimming removed 5 bases from V and 10 bases from J, with 15 bases in between. The CDR3 spans 13 residues. Germline CDR1 and CDR2: SGHTA and FQGTGA. CDR3 region: CASSGGAVSEQFF. The CDR3 DNA is TGTGCCAGCAGCGGCGGGGCGGTGAGCGAGCAGTTCTTC.

The J gene is TRBJ2-7, the V gene TRBV13, with 10 bases aligning to TRBD1. The CDR3 contains 15 residues. Germline V gives CDR1 PRHDT, CDR2 FYEKMQ (reference sequence). With V trimmed by 1 base and J by 3 bases, 3 bases remained unmatched. CDR3 sequence reads: CASSLDGTGVYEQYF. The CDR3, as DNA: TGTGCCAGCAGCTTAGACGGGACAGGGGTCTACGAGCAGTACTTC.

The chain employs TRBV10-1 and TRBJ2-7; 9 nucleotides match TRBD1. V gave up 6 bases and J gave up 1 base; unmatched junction bases: 1. The CDR3 runs 13 residues. Germline V gene lookup returns CDR1 WNHNN and CDR2 SYGVQD (reference sequence). In DNA, the CDR3 is TGCGCCAGCAGGGGACAGGGATCCTACGAGCAGTACTTC. It codes for CASRGQGSYEQYF.

This chain joins TRBV7-3 and TRBJ2-5, with TRBD2 identical over 11 bases. V lost 4 bases, J lost 5 bases, and 0 bases stayed unmatched. This CDR3 is 13 amino acids long. Germline V gene lookup returns CDR1 SGHTA and CDR2 FQGTGA. The chain's CDR3 is CASSSSGRETQYF. CDR3 in DNA: TGTGCCAGCAGCTCTAGCGGGAGGGAGACCCAGTACTTC.

The V gene is TRBV28, the J gene TRBJ2-1; possible D gene TRBD2, 6 bases. V lost 6 bases, J lost 0 bases, and 15 bases lay in between. This CDR3 has 16 amino acids. Germline V gives CDR1 MDHEN, CDR2 SYDVKM. DNA for the CDR3: TGTGCCAGCAGCCTTGGGCGGGGAAGCTCCTACAATGAGCAGTTCTTC. It specifies CASSLGRGSSYNEQFF. The full variable domain, in which reference TRBV28 and TRBJ2-1 provide the parts outside the CDR3, is DVKVTQSSRYLVKRTGEKVFLECVQDMDHENMFWYRQDPGLGLRLIYFSYDVKMKEKGDIPEGYSVSREKKERFSLILESASTNQTSMYLCASSLGRGSSYNEQFFGPGTRLTVL.

This chain links TRBV29-1 with TRBJ2-1; a weak D match, TRBD2 (5 bases). V lost 0 bases and J lost 7, with 10 bases in between. Germline-derived CDR1 and CDR2 are SQVTM and ANQGSEA. This CDR3 contains 13 residues. The CDR3 nucleotides read TGCAGCGTTGAAGAAGTCGGCGGGAATGAGCAGTTCTTC. Protein product: CSVEEVGGNEQFF.

The genes are TRBV5-1 and TRBJ2-5; D is possibly TRBD2 (6 bases). Trimming took off 0 bases at V and 5 bases at J, with 11 bases between the two ends. This CDR3 contains 14 residues. From germline, CDR1 is SGHRS and CDR2 YFSETQ. This chain's CDR3 is CASSLATRRETQYF. CDR3 nucleotide sequence: TGCGCCAGCAGCTTGGCGACTAGGAGGGAGACCCAGTACTTC.

The V and J genes are TRBV5-1 and TRBJ2-7; a weak D match, TRBD1 (6 bases). V was cut by 4 bases and J by 7 bases, with 15 bases left in between. Germline-derived CDR1 and CDR2 are SGHRS and YFSETQ. The CDR3 is 13 residues long. The CDR3 loop is CASSPGEPWEQYF. The CDR3 DNA is TGCGCCAGCAGCCCAGGGGAGCCCTGGGAGCAGTACTTC.

This chain connects TRBV5-4 to TRBJ2-7; 12 bases map to TRBD2. Germline V CDR1 and CDR2: SGHNT, YYREEE (reference sequence). This CDR3 spans 15 amino acids. Trimming removed 3 bases from V and 7 bases from J; junction bases left unmatched: 8. CDR3 DNA: TGTGCCAGCAGCTCCCAGTTGACTAGCGGGAGAGAGCAGTACTTC. This gives the protein CASSSQLTSGREQYF.